This entry describes one T cell receptor beta chain. Its antigen is not known. Libraries were prepared by immunoSEQ multiplex PCR; TCRdb keeps only in-frame clonotypes and omits some of them. This table holds fewer than 150,000 clones, roughly 91% found once. This specimen belongs to a study of CD4+ T cells in melanoma. CDR3 length: 14 amino acids. Germline V lookup: CDR1 WSHSY, CDR2 SAAADI. V dropped 5 bases and J dropped 0 bases, with 7 bases sitting between them. The study, taken as a whole, reports: Reportedly, melanoma neoantigen-specific CD4+ T cells showed varied differentiation states. CD8+ T cell, macrophage and B cell function reportedly correlated with neoantigen-specific CD4+ T cells.

The clonotype comes from a human donor with melanoma. This chain joins TRBV10-2 and TRBJ2-2; no definite D call. The CDR3 region is CASSQFTNTGELFF. The CDR3 nucleotides read TGCGCCAGCAGTCAGTTTACGAACACCGGGGAGCTGTTTTTT.